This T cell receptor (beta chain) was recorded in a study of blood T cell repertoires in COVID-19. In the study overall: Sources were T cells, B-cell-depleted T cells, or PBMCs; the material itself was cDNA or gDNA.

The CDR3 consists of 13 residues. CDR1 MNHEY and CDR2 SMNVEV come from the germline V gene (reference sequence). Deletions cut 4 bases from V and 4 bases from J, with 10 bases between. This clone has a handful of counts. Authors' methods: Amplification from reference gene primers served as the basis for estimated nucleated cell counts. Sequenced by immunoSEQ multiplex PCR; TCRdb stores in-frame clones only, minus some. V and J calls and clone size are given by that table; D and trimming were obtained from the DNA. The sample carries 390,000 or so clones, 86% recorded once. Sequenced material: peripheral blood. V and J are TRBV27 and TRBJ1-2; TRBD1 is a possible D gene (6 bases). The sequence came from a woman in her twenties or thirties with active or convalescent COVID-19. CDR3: CASSSGRGYGYTF. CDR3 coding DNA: TGTGCCAGCAGTTCCGGCAGGGGCTATGGCTACACCTTC.